One sample yielded the 29 T cell receptor beta chains listed below, sequenced in a study of regulatory and conventional T cells in RAG deficiency. The assay was immunoSEQ multiplex PCR, and TCRdb's table has in-frame clones only and misses some. The repertoire has about 30,000 clones, about nine tenths of them found once; the top ten carry 0.82%. The sorted regulatory T cells were CD4+, CD25-high and CD127-low, with genomic DNA sequenced. Another study also made use of these data, one on regulatory T cells. That source adds: The primer mix had 52 TRBV and 13 TRBJ primers.

The sequencing input was Tregs sorted from blood. Receptors were obtained from a human donor in good health.

The J gene is TRBJ2-2, the V gene TRBV6-1, with D perhaps TRBD1 or TRBD2 (5 bases each). Germline V lookup: CDR1 MNHNS, CDR2 SASEGT. The CDR3 extends over 18 amino acids. Trimming took 4 bases from V and 6 from J, leaving 24 bases between them. CDR3 protein: CASSAIYGQGRRAGELFF. CDR3 nucleotide sequence: TGTGCCAGCAGTGCTATCTATGGGCAGGGACGTAGGGCCGGGGAGCTGTTTTTT.

This CDR3 reads CASSGTGEVNYGYTF. CDR3 DNA sequence: TGTGCCAGCAGTGGAACAGGGGAAGTGAACTATGGCTACACCTTC. The J gene is TRBJ1-2, the V gene TRBV6-5, with TRBD1 identical over 7 bases. Germline lookup yields CDR1 MNHEY and CDR2 SVGAGI. V was pared by 5 bases and J by 2 bases, with 8 bases of the junction left unmatched. This CDR3 has 15 residues.

The rearrangement uses TRBV6-1 and TRBJ1-3, with a tentative D call TRBD1 (6 bases). This CDR3 contains 15 residues. The V gene's germline CDR1 is MNHNS and CDR2 SASEGT. The V gene lost 6 bases and the J gene lost 0 bases, with 12 bases spanning the gap. The CDR3 region has the DNA TGTGCCAGCAGCGAACAGGGAGCCTCTGGAAACACCATATATTTT. Amino acid sequence: CASSEQGASGNTIYF.

The chain uses TRBV4-1 and TRBJ2-5; D remains unclear. Germline assignment: CDR1 MGHRA and CDR2 YSYEKL. V was cut by 4 bases and J by 5 bases, with 8 bases left in between. The CDR3 length is 12 residues. CDR3 protein: CASSRPRETQYF. The CDR3 nucleotides read TGCGCCAGCAGCCGCCCCCGGGAGACCCAGTACTTC.

The chain has TRBV11-2 and TRBJ1-3, with D uncertain. The CDR3 consists of 12 residues. The germline V and J ends were trimmed by 1 base and 3 bases, with 1 base remaining between them. CDR1 is SGHAT and CDR2 is FQNNGV in the germline V gene. CDR3 in DNA: TGTGCCAGCAGCTTAGGTGGAAACACCATATATTTT. Its protein product is CASSLGGNTIYF.

The J gene is TRBJ1-1, the V gene TRBV5-1; D remains unclear. The CDR3 length is 15 residues. CDR1 is SGHRS, CDR2 YFSETQ, per germline. V was shortened by 1 base and J by 7 bases, with 17 bases between the two germline ends. In nucleotides, the CDR3 is TGCGCCAGCAGCTTGTTCCGGGCCGAATTTAGTGAAGCTTTCTTT. It is translated as CASSLFRAEFSEAFF. The variable domain in full, completed from reference TRBV5-1 and TRBJ1-1, reads KAGVTQTPRYLIKTRGQQVTLSCSPISGHRSVSWYQQTPGQGLQFLFEYFSETQRNKGNFPGRFSGRQFSNSRSEMNVSTLELGDSALYLCASSLFRAEFSEAFFGQGTRLTVV.

This chain links TRBV5-1 with TRBJ1-2, with 7 nucleotides matching TRBD1. The CDR3 has 16 amino acids. Germline assignment: CDR1 SGHRS and CDR2 YFSETQ. With V trimmed by 3 bases and J by 2 bases, 10 bases remained unmatched. The CDR3 spells CASSSQQGLVNYGYTF. The CDR3 nucleotides are TGCGCCAGCAGCTCTCAACAGGGGTTAGTCAACTATGGCTACACCTTC.

This chain links TRBV5-1 with TRBJ2-2, with TRBD2 as a possible D gene (5 bases). Germline CDR1 SGHRS, CDR2 YFSETQ. This CDR3 has 14 residues. V was trimmed by 0 bases and J by 5 bases, leaving 8 bases between them. The CDR3: CASSLAPGTGELFF. The CDR3 nucleotides are TGCGCCAGCAGCTTGGCGCCGGGGACCGGGGAGCTGTTTTTT.

V is TRBV4-1 and J is TRBJ2-3; tentatively, D is TRBD2 (6 bases). V was clipped by 1 base and J by 0 bases, with 11 bases between them. The germline gives CDR1 MGHRA, CDR2 YSYEKL. This CDR3 has 16 residues. For the CDR3, the DNA is TGCGCCAGCAGCCAAGTCTACAGCGGGAGCACAGATACGCAGTATTTT. It specifies CASSQVYSGSTDTQYF.

DNA of the CDR3: TGTGCCAGCAGTCCAACGTATGAGGGCGGCTATGGCTACACCTTC. It specifies CASSPTYEGGYGYTF. This sequence joins TRBV2 and TRBJ1-2; D not certain. The V end was cut by 5 bases, the J end by 4 bases, with 17 bases between. This CDR3 contains 15 residues. In germline, CDR1 is SNHLY, CDR2 FYNNEI.

V is TRBV5-1 and J is TRBJ1-2; TRBD1 might be the D (5 bases). Germline-derived CDR1 and CDR2 are SGHRS and YFSETQ. This CDR3 contains 15 residues. Between the trimmed V and J ends, which lost 3 bases and 4 bases, there was a span of 16 bases. CDR3 protein: CASSSRWGGTYGYTF. The DNA for the CDR3 is TGCGCCAGCAGCTCCAGATGGGGGGGAACCTATGGCTACACCTTC.

The J gene is TRBJ1-2, the V gene TRBV7-2; D is possibly TRBD1 (5 bases). The CDR3 length is 14 residues. The germline V gene encodes CDR1 SGHTA and CDR2 FQGNSA. With 3 bases removed from V and 2 bases from J, the gap between germline ends came to 10 bases. This chain's CDR3 is CASSFQGLNYGYTF. CDR3 coding DNA: TGTGCCAGCAGCTTCCAGGGATTAAACTATGGCTACACCTTC. The full variable domain, with the rest looked up from reference TRBV7-2 and TRBJ1-2, is GAGVSQSPSNKVTEKGKDVELRCDPISGHTALYWYRQSLGQGLEFLIYFQGNSAPDKSGLPSDRFSAERTGGSVSTLTIQRTQQEDSAVYLCASSFQGLNYGYTFGSGTRLTVV.

V is TRBV11-2 and J is TRBJ2-7, with 9 positions matching TRBD2. J was trimmed by 3 bases and V by 1 base; bases with no gene match: 4. CDR1 SGHAT and CDR2 FQNNGV come from the germline V gene. The length of the CDR3 is 15 residues. CDR3 residues: CASSLGLADLYEQYF. The DNA for the CDR3 is TGTGCCAGCAGCTTAGGACTAGCGGACCTCTACGAGCAGTACTTC.

The CDR3 loop is CASPSVAGGKETQYF. The CDR3 DNA reads as TGTGCCTCTCCTTCGGTAGCGGGGGGGAAAGAGACCCAGTACTTC. This chain connects TRBV6-4 to TRBJ2-5; 11 bases are shared with TRBD2. With V trimmed by 11 bases and J by 3 bases, 11 bases remained unmatched. CDR1 and CDR2 (germline): MRHNA, SNTAGT. This CDR3 has 15 residues.

The rearrangement joins TRBV16 to TRBJ1-5; D gene unclear. Germline V CDR1 and CDR2: KGHSY, FQNENV. This CDR3 comprises 14 residues. The germline V and J ends were trimmed by 4 bases and 5 bases, with 12 bases remaining between them. The CDR3 is CASSPKLRDQPQHF. The CDR3 DNA is TGTGCCAGCAGCCCAAAATTACGGGATCAGCCCCAGCATTTT.

In its sample, this clone was seen once. The chain has TRBV2 and TRBJ2-5; 7 bases line up with TRBD1. Germline lookup yields CDR1 SNHLY and CDR2 FYNNEI. V was clipped by 7 bases and J by 7 bases; unmatched bases: 15. This CDR3 has 15 amino acids. DNA for the CDR3: TGTGCCAGCACCCAGATGGGGACAGAGAGTGGGACCCAGTACTTC. It translates to CASTQMGTESGTQYF.

The chain couples TRBV19 to TRBJ1-4, with no clear D. Germline CDR1 is LNHDA and CDR2 is SQIVND (reference sequence). The CDR3 totals 14 residues. V lost 5 bases, J lost 0 bases, and 7 bases lay in between. The CDR3 sequence is CASSRSATNEKLFF. The CDR3 region has the DNA TGTGCCAGTAGTCGGTCTGCAACTAATGAAAAACTGTTTTTT.

This clone was detected a few times. V and J are TRBV9 and TRBJ1-1; D is ambiguous. Per germline, CDR1 SGDLS and CDR2 YYNGEE. The CDR3 is 15 amino acids. V lost 0 bases to trimming and J lost 3 bases, with 12 bases between them. The CDR3 loop is CASSVATVRDTEAFF. CDR3 sequence (DNA): TGTGCCAGCAGCGTAGCTACTGTGAGAGACACTGAAGCTTTCTTT.

The chain employs TRBV29-1 and TRBJ1-1, with a possible D match to TRBD1 (5 bases). The germline V gene encodes CDR1 SQVTM and CDR2 ANQGSEA. V was shortened by 7 bases and J by 0 bases, with 12 bases between the two germline ends. The CDR3 is 13 amino acids. In nucleotides, the CDR3 is TGCAGCGCAGAGACAGACTTGAACACTGAAGCTTTCTTT. Encoded protein: CSAETDLNTEAFF.

The rearrangement uses TRBV6-5 and TRBJ2-1, with 8 positions matching TRBD2. The germline CDR1 and CDR2 sequences are MNHEY and SVGAGI. Germline trimming cut 6 bases from V and 9 bases from J; bases unmatched to any gene: 10. The CDR3 runs 14 residues. CDR3 nucleotide sequence: TGTGCCAGCAGCCAGCGCGGGGGGATAGGTGAGCAGTTCTTC. Protein product: CASSQRGGIGEQFF.

The CDR3 region has the DNA TGTGCCAGCAGTTGGGGACTAGCGGGCGCCTACGAGCAGTACTTC. The encoded protein is CASSWGLAGAYEQYF. The V gene is TRBV27, the J gene TRBJ2-7; 12 bases are shared with TRBD2. The CDR3 consists of 15 residues. Looked up from germline, CDR1 is MNHEY and CDR2 is SMNVEV (reference sequence). V was clipped by 4 bases and J by 2 bases; unmatched bases: 3.

The V call is TRBV18, the J call TRBJ1-3; TRBD1 matches at 9 bases. The CDR3 covers 17 residues. Germline trimming cut 4 bases from V and 1 base from J; bases unmatched to any gene: 8. Looked up from germline, CDR1 is KGHSH and CDR2 is LQKENI. CDR3 sequence: CASSQDRGHISGNTIYF. CDR3 DNA sequence: TGTGCCAGCTCACAGGACAGGGGTCATATATCTGGAAACACCATATATTTT.

CDR3 DNA: TGTGCCAGCAGCGAGGGACTTCGCTCCTACAATGAGCAGTTCTTC. Its translation: CASSEGLRSYNEQFF. V gene TRBV9 combines with J gene TRBJ2-1, with D tentatively TRBD2 (6 bases). V was pared by 3 bases and J by 0 bases, with 10 bases between. The V gene's germline CDR1 is SGDLS and CDR2 YYNGEE. The CDR3 loop spans 15 amino acids.

This clone was seen once. This chain links TRBV7-9 with TRBJ1-2, with D unresolved. The V gene lost 3 bases and the J gene lost 0 bases, with 8 bases spanning the gap. Germline V CDR1 and CDR2: SEHNR, FQNEAQ (reference sequence). The CDR3 length is 14 residues. This CDR3 is CASSFISANYGYTF. CDR3 coding DNA: TGTGCCAGCAGCTTCATCTCGGCTAACTATGGCTACACCTTC.

In its sample, this clone was seen once. The chain employs TRBV6-5 and TRBJ2-1; 10 positions agree with TRBD2. The CDR3 runs 15 residues. V shed 6 bases, J shed 3 bases, and the junction held 5 bases outside the gene matches. Germline V gene lookup returns CDR1 MNHEY and CDR2 SVGAGI. CDR3 residues: CASRVAGGNYNEQFF. CDR3 coding DNA: TGTGCCAGCAGGGTAGCGGGGGGTAACTACAATGAGCAGTTCTTC.

The chain couples TRBV6-4 to TRBJ1-5; D is unclear. The CDR3 has 13 residues. V lost 6 bases and J 3 bases, leaving 9 bases between the germline ends. CDR1 MRHNA and CDR2 SNTAGT come from the germline V gene. The CDR3 DNA reads as TGTGCCAGCAGCCCTGAGGTCAATCAGCCCCAGCATTTT. As protein: CASSPEVNQPQHF.

The chain uses TRBV2 and TRBJ1-1, with TRBD1 as a possible D gene (5 bases). The germline V gene encodes CDR1 SNHLY and CDR2 FYNNEI. V gave up 7 bases and J gave up 1 base, with 13 bases separating them. The CDR3 totals 14 residues. The DNA of the CDR3 is TGTGCCAGCACTAGAGGGGACCCGAACACTGAAGCTTTCTTT. Translated: CASTRGDPNTEAFF.

V is TRBV9 and J is TRBJ2-7; tentative D call: TRBD2 (6 bases). CDR3 length: 12 amino acids. The V gene's germline CDR1 is SGDLS and CDR2 YYNGEE. The V end lost 7 bases, the J end lost 7 bases, and 15 bases lay between the germline ends. CDR3 amino acids: CASAGLSQEQYF. The CDR3 region has the DNA TGTGCCAGCGCGGGACTCTCCCAGGAGCAGTACTTC.

This chain links TRBV13 with TRBJ1-2, with D possibly TRBD1 on 6 matching bases. The germline V gene has CDR1 PRHDT and CDR2 FYEKMQ (reference sequence). This CDR3 is built from 14 residues. Trimming stripped 4 bases from V and 4 bases from J, with 13 bases between. CDR3 nucleotide sequence: TGTGCCAGCAGCTCCGCAGGGGTCTCCTATGGCTACACCTTC. Its translation: CASSSAGVSYGYTF.